This T cell receptor (beta chain) was identified in a study of graft-versus-host responses after intestinal transplantation (dated by TCRdb to the early 2020s). For context, the study as a whole: Recipients received multivisceral, liver-intestinal, or isolated intestinal transplants. Every recipient was given anti-thymocyte globulin induction, then maintenance tacrolimus and steroids for around three years. After intestinal transplantation, graft-versus-host and host-versus-graft alloreactive T cell clones were followed in the graft, circulation and bone marrow using bulk TCR-beta CDR3 sequencing. Alloreactive clones were identified by sequencing pre-transplant mixed lymphocyte reaction products and comparing these products with unstimulated pre-transplant donor and recipient T cells. The cohort enrolled approximately 24 intestinal transplant recipients including one retransplant, and a few patients lacking pretransplant specimens were excluded. Donor T cell macrochimerism was defined as a peak of at least 4% donor T cells among recipient peripheral blood mononuclear cells. Rather than being sequenced by the commercial service, samples from a few later patients were sequenced in-house on an Illumina MiSeq and processed with MiXCR.

Concerning this clone itself: The record has no base qualities; no much larger clone is one base away.

Study-level results and caveats: GvH clones were detected in recipient bone marrow, and some appeared earlier in ileal mucosa or blood, consistent with an intestinal mucosal origin. Conclusions were limited by the relatively low number and heterogeneity of intestinal transplant patients. Early after transplant, declines in HvG clones were associated with peak levels of circulating GvH clones. High GvH to HvG T cell clonal ratios were observed in the allografts of patients with donor T cell macrochimerism.

Libraries came from the immunoSEQ multiplex PCR assay. For most patients, genomic DNA was isolated with the Qiagen DNeasy Blood and Tissue Kit and sent frozen to Adaptive Biotechnologies for TCR sequencing. Adaptive Biotechnologies carried out high-throughput TCR-beta CDR3 sequencing of genomic DNA for most patients. The authors processed their data as follows. TCR sequencing data for over 15 patients were retrieved from Adaptive's ImmunoSEQ software; three other patients were processed with MiXCR and VDJtools. To correct CD4 versus CD8 sorting errors, any sequence found in both subsets at a frequency ratio below 5:1 was removed. Because the origin of CDR3 nucleotide sequences shared between donor and recipient could not be assigned, those sequences were removed. At least 2-fold expansion over unstimulated cells and a minimum CFSE-low frequency of 0.002% (template counts) or 0.001% (read counts) were required for clones to be classified as alloreactive. A clone was considered mappable if detected in the sequenced pre-transplant spleen, lymph node, or MLR CFSE-low populations of the donor or recipient. Cumulative frequency of alloreactive clones was calculated as a percentage of all sequences weighted by copy number. TCRdb re-hosts the immuneACCESS table, in-frame sequences only. Its copies lack some clones; in the studies checked, an unresolved V gene accounts for under half of them, and the cause for the rest is not known. V and J calls and clone size are copied from that table; D and trimming were computed from the DNA. The sample table shows nearly 9,000 clones, and approximately 26% are seen once. Approximately 5% of the sample lies in the top ten.

This sample's time point label indicates: cells obtained before transplantation from donor or recipient. In the mixed lymphocyte reactions, around 200,000 CFSE-labeled pre-transplant responders were plated with around 200,000 irradiated violet-dye-labeled stimulators and cultured for approximately 6 days. Proliferating CD3+CD4+CFSE-low and CD3+CD8+CFSE-low responder cells were FACS-sorted on a BD Influx sorter after the mixed lymphocyte reaction. The CDR3 has 16 amino acids, counting the end cysteine and phenylalanine. The only DNA kept is the CDR3, 48 bases in frame from the first base. The junction carries 19 bases between V and J, which are trimmed by 5 bases and 2 bases respectively. The germline V gene specifies MGHRA as CDR1 and YSYEKL as CDR2.

The sequence came from a human patient who was an organ donor for intestinal transplantation. Sequences were derived from alloreactive CD8+ T cells from a mixed lymphocyte reaction culture, sampled before transplantation. Sample cell subset or site, as interpreted from the label and publication: CFSE-low proliferating T cells sorted from approximately 6-day pre-transplant mixed lymphocyte reaction (GvH or HvG direction). This sequence uses TRBV4-1 and TRBJ2-7; perhaps TRBD1 is the D gene, with 5 bases matching. The CDR3 reads as follows: CASSSFQGSLTYEQYF. The bases are TGCGCCAGCAGCTCCTTTCAGGGCAGCCTTACCTACGAGCAGTACTTC.